This T cell receptor beta chain came from a study of identifying expanded T cells in peripheral blood (dated by TCRdb to the late 2010s). Looking at the study overall: Four technical replicates, made by sequencing separate aliquots from the same pool of genomic DNA, were compared pairwise. Overall study outcomes, separate from this receptor: The authors expected that biological variance in healthy repertoires might rise further over much longer intervals, such as months to years. Across all healthy donors, variance in clone template counts between roughly 2-week samples was found to increase significantly with total template count. The binomial model flagged about 1.1 differentially abundant clones between technical replicates but about 16 over around two weeks and roughly 19 over about four weeks. Both the number of clones called differentially abundant and the false-positive rate were significantly reduced by the beta-binomial model across all healthy-donor time intervals.

No immune events such as infections were documented for the healthy donors during the collection period. To calibrate time-dependent variance in a beta-binomial model of T-cell clone differential abundance, blood repertoires from healthy donors were used as a training cohort. The training cohort comprised ten or so healthy donors, 3 female and 7 male. On average the donors were about 45 years old, and their ages spanned roughly 29 to 70 years. Obtained from a commercial supplier, whole blood was collected from each healthy donor at three time points set two to three weeks apart. For immunosequencing, genomic DNA was extracted from unsorted whole blood. TCRbeta CDR3 regions were profiled with the immunoSEQ Assay using bias-controlled multiplex PCR amplification of genomic DNA. On the authors' methods: The absolute abundance of each unique TCRbeta CDR3 region was quantified after sequences were collapsed and filtered. Differential abundance was tested with two models: a binomial (Fisher-equivalent) model and a beta-binomial model that adds time-dependent variance fitted from healthy donors. Any clone with fewer than 5 combined templates was excluded, and a clone was called differentially abundant if its Benjamini-Hochberg FDR was below 0.01. The form v = (b*log(k)+a)^2 was used to model beta-binomial variance as a function of total template count across the two samples. The source is immuneACCESS, and TCRdb retained only in-frame sequences with V and J called. Part of the clones is not carried over; for the studies checked, unresolved V genes explain less than half of this, and the remainder is unexplained. V, J and clone size reflect that table, while D and trimming were determined from the DNA. The sample yields around 100,000 clones; 88% were counted once. Together, the top ten hold just over 5.5% of the sample.

CDR1 is given as SEHNR and CDR2 as FQNEAQ, both from the germline V gene (reference sequence). The V end gives up 5 bases and the J end 0 bases, leaving 5 bases in the junction not matched to a gene. The CDR3 covers 15 residues, taking in both the cysteine and the phenylalanine. Only the CDR3 DNA is retained, 45 bases long and in frame from the first base. As to this clone: There is no known antigen for this receptor. Base-call qualities are not available, and no considerably larger clone is one nucleotide away.

This sequence originates from a person between 18 and 69 years old in good health. The chain is encoded by TRBV7-9 joined to TRBJ1-1, with 8 bases aligning to TRBD1. The sample comprised blood. CDR3 protein: CASSPLTGVNTEAFF. The DNA sequence is as follows: TGTGCCAGCAGCCCCCTGACAGGGGTGAACACTGAAGCTTTCTTT.